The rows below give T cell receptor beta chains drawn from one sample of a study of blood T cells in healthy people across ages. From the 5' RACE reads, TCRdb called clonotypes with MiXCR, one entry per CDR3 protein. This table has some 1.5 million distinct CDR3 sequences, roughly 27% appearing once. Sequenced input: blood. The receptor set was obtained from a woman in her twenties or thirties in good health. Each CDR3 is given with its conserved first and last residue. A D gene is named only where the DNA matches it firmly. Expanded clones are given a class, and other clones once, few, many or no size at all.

CDR3: CASSYFRKGDTEAFF
DNA: TGTGCCAGCAGTTACTTTAGGAAGGGTGACACTGAAGCTTTCTTT
size: few
J: TRBJ1-1
V: TRBV6-5
D: NA

CDR3: CSAKAGVIDEQFF
DNA: TGCAGTGCTAAGGCAGGGGTTATCGATGAGCAGTTCTTC
size: NA
J: TRBJ2-1
V: TRBV20-1
D: NA

CDR3: CASSPADNEQFF
DNA: TGTGCCAGCTCACCGGCAGACAATGAGCAGTTCTTC
size: many
J: TRBJ2-1
V: TRBV18
D: NA

CDR3: CSAPRASGGSSTDTQYF
DNA: TGCAGTGCCCCTCGGGCTAGCGGGGGGTCTAGCACAGATACGCAGTATTTT
size: few
J: TRBJ2-3
V: TRBV20-1
D: TRBD2

CDR3: CASSYSGYGETGDTQYF
DNA: TGTGCCAGCAGTTACTCGGGGTACGGAGAGACCGGAGATACGCAGTATTTT
size: few
J: TRBJ2-3
V: TRBV6-5
D: NA

CDR3: CASSFTGTGIAFF
DNA: TGTGCCAGCAGCTTTACCGGGACAGGGATCGCTTTCTTT
size: NA
J: TRBJ1-1
V: TRBV11-2
D: TRBD1

CDR3: CASTGESSTDTQYF
DNA: TGTGCCAGTACAGGGGAATCTAGCACAGATACGCAGTATTTT
size: NA
J: TRBJ2-3
V: TRBV19
D: NA

CDR3: CATSRGPVQETQFF
DNA: TGTGCCACCAGCAGAGGGCCGGTACAAGAGACCCAGTTCTTC
size: NA
J: TRBJ2-1
V: TRBV15
D: NA

CDR3: CASSYSVLASSDTQYF
DNA: TGTGCCAGCAGTTACTCGGTTCTAGCTAGTTCAGATACGCAGTATTTT
size: few
J: TRBJ2-3
V: TRBV6-2/TRBV6-3
D: NA

CDR3: CASSFGTGGVPDTQYF
DNA: TGTGCCAGCAGCTTTGGTACGGGGGGGGTCCCAGATACGCAGTATTTT
size: NA
J: TRBJ2-3
V: TRBV7-6
D: TRBD2

CDR3: CATAGLNQVPEQFF
DNA: TGTGCCACCGCTGGACTCAACCAGGTTCCTGAGCAGTTCTTC
size: NA
J: TRBJ2-1
V: TRBV12-3/TRBV12-4
D: NA

CDR3: CASRNTRNEQYF
DNA: TGTGCTAGCAGGAACACTAGGAACGAGCAGTACTTC
size: few
J: TRBJ2-7
V: TRBV6-5
D: NA

CDR3: CSARGGQVAYEQYF
DNA: TGCAGTGCTAGAGGCGGACAGGTTGCCTACGAGCAGTACTTC
size: few
J: TRBJ2-7
V: TRBV20-1
D: TRBD1

CDR3: CASSLIAGAYEQYF
DNA: TGTGCCAGCAGCTTGATAGCGGGGGCCTACGAGCAGTACTTC
size: few
J: TRBJ2-7
V: TRBV11-2
D: TRBD2

CDR3: CASSDGQSYGYTF
DNA: TGTGCCAGCAGTGACGGACAGTCATATGGCTACACCTTC
size: NA
J: TRBJ1-2
V: TRBV25-1
D: NA

CDR3: CASSSRGAGCPEQYF
DNA: TGCGCCAGCAGCTCACGAGGAGCGGGATGCCCCGAGCAGTACTTC
size: few
J: TRBJ2-7
V: TRBV5-1
D: TRBD2

CDR3: CASSERRGTNYGYTF
DNA: TGTGCCAGCAGTGAACGAAGGGGGACCAACTATGGCTACACCTTC
size: few
J: TRBJ1-2
V: TRBV6-1
D: NA

CDR3: CSVVPLSYSYEQYF
DNA: TGCAGCGTTGTTCCCCTATCATACTCCTACGAGCAGTACTTC
size: NA
J: TRBJ2-7
V: TRBV29-1
D: NA

CDR3: CATEGDFLSYEQYF
DNA: TGTGCCACCGAGGGGGACTTCCTCTCCTACGAGCAGTACTTC
size: NA
J: TRBJ2-7
V: TRBV7-9
D: NA

CDR3: CSGSSGANVLTF
DNA: TGCAGTGGCAGTTCTGGGGCCAACGTCCTGACTTTC
size: few
J: TRBJ2-6
V: TRBV20-1
D: NA

CDR3: CASSADRGLQETQYF
DNA: TGCGCCAGCAGCGCGGACAGGGGATTACAAGAGACCCAGTACTTC
size: few
J: TRBJ2-5
V: TRBV5-1
D: TRBD1

CDR3: CASSLGVGAVSETQYF
DNA: TGCGCCAGCAGCTTGGGGGTCGGAGCAGTGTCAGAGACCCAGTACTTC
size: few
J: TRBJ2-5
V: TRBV5-1
D: NA

CDR3: CASRPEGGVTFF
DNA: TGCGCCAGCCGACCGGAAGGGGGGGTAACTTTCTTT
size: NA
J: TRBJ1-1
V: TRBV5-1
D: NA

CDR3: CSAAGQVRLGYNEQFF
DNA: TGCAGCGCAGCGGGGCAGGTCCGTTTGGGGTACAATGAGCAGTTCTTC
size: NA
J: TRBJ2-1
V: TRBV29-1
D: TRBD2

CDR3: CASSPYRDEQYF
DNA: TGTGCCAGCAGCCCGTACCGGGACGAGCAGTACTTC
size: few
J: TRBJ2-7
V: TRBV11-2
D: NA

CDR3: CAWSGGGSYNEQFF
DNA: TGTGCCTGGAGTGGGGGGGGCTCCTACAATGAGCAGTTCTTC
size: NA
J: TRBJ2-1
V: TRBV30
D: TRBD2

CDR3: CASRSRGGTDTQYF
DNA: TGTGCCAGTAGGAGTCGAGGAGGGACAGATACGCAGTATTTT
size: few
J: TRBJ2-3
V: TRBV19
D: NA

CDR3: CATAPDRETQYF
DNA: TGTGCCACCGCTCCAGACCGGGAGACCCAGTACTTC
size: NA
J: TRBJ2-5
V: TRBV15
D: NA

CDR3: CAISVGRVGNEQFF
DNA: TGTGCCATCAGTGTAGGTCGCGTGGGGAATGAGCAGTTCTTC
size: NA
J: TRBJ2-1
V: TRBV10-3
D: NA

CDR3: CASSSIGPQPADTQYF
DNA: TGTGCCAGCAGCTCGATAGGGCCGCAACCGGCAGATACGCAGTATTTT
size: few
J: TRBJ2-3
V: TRBV5-5
D: NA

CDR3: CASSYSTRGWQFF
DNA: TGTGCCAGCAGTTACTCCACGAGAGGATGGCAGTTCTTC
size: many
J: TRBJ2-1
V: TRBV6-2/TRBV6-3
D: NA

CDR3: CSVEDRVSYEQYF
DNA: TGCAGCGTTGAGGACAGGGTTTCCTACGAGCAGTACTTC
size: many
J: TRBJ2-7
V: TRBV29-1
D: TRBD1

CDR3: CASSLASQGYYEQYF
DNA: TGTGCCAGCAGTTTGGCTTCCCAGGGGTACTACGAGCAGTACTTC
size: many
J: TRBJ2-7
V: TRBV28
D: NA

CDR3: CASSRTGPTDTQYF
DNA: TGTGCCAGCAGCCGCACCGGGCCCACAGATACGCAGTATTTT
size: many
J: TRBJ2-3
V: TRBV7-3
D: NA